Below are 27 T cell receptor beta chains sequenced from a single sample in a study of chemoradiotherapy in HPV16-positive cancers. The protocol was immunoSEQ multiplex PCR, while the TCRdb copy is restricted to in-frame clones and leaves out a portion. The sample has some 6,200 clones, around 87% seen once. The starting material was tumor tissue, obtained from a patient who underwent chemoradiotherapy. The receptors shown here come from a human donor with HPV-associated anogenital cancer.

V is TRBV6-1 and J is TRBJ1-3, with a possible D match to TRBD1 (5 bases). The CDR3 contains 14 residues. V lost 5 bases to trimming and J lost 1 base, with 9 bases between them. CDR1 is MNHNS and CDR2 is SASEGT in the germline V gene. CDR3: CASSSGASGNTIYF. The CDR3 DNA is TGTGCCAGCAGTTCCGGGGCGTCTGGAAACACCATATATTTT.

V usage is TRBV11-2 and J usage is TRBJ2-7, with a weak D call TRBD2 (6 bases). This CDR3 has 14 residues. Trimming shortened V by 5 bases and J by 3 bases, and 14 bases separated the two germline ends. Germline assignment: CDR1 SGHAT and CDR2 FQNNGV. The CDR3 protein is CASSPTRGGYEQYF. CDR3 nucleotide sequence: TGTGCCAGCAGCCCCACGCGGGGTGGCTACGAGCAGTACTTC. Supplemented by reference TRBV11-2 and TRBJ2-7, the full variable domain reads EAGVAQSPRYKIIEKRQSVAFWCNPISGHATLYWYQQILGQGPKLLIQFQNNGVVDDSQLPKDRFSAERLKGVDSTLKIQPAKLEDSAVYLCASSPTRGGYEQYFGPGTRLTVT.

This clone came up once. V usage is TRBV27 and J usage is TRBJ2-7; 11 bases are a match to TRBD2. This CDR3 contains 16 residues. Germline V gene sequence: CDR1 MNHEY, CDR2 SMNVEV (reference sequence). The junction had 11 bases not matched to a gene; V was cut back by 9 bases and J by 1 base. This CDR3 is CASRLTGTSGSYEQYF. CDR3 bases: TGTGCCAGTCGACTTACAGGGACTAGCGGTTCCTACGAGCAGTACTTC.

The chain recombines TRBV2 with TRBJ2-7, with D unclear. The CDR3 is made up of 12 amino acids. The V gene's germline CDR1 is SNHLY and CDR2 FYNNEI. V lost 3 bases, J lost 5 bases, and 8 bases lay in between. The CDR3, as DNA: TGTGCCAGCAGTGATTCATCGCACGAGCAGTACTTC. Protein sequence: CASSDSSHEQYF.

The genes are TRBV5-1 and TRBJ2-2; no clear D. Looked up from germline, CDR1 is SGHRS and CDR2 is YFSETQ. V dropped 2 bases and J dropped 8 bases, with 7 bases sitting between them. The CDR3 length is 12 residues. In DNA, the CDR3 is TGCGCCAGCAGCTTCGGTGAGGGGGAGCTGTTTTTT. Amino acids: CASSFGEGELFF. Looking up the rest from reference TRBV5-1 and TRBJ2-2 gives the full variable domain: KAGVTQTPRYLIKTRGQQVTLSCSPISGHRSVSWYQQTPGQGLQFLFEYFSETQRNKGNFPGRFSGRQFSNSRSEMNVSTLELGDSALYLCASSFGEGELFFGEGSRLTVL.

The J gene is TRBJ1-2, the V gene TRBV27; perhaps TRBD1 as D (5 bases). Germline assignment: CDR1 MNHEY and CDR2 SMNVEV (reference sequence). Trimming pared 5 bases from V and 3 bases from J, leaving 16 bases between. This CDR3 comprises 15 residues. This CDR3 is CASSPQGGGYYGYTF. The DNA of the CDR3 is TGTGCCAGCAGTCCCCAGGGCGGAGGCTACTATGGCTACACCTTC.

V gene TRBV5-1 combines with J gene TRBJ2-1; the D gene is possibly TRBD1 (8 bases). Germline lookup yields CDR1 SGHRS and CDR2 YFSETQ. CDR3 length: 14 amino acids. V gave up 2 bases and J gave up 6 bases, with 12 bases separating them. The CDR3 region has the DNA TGCGCCAGCAGCTTACAGGGGGGGGGCAATGAGCAGTTCTTC. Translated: CASSLQGGGNEQFF.

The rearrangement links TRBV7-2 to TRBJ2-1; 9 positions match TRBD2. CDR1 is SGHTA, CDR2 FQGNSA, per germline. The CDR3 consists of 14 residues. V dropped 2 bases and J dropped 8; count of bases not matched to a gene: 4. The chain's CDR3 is CASSLIAGVDEQFF. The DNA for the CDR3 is TGTGCCAGCAGCTTAATAGCGGGAGTGGATGAGCAGTTCTTC.

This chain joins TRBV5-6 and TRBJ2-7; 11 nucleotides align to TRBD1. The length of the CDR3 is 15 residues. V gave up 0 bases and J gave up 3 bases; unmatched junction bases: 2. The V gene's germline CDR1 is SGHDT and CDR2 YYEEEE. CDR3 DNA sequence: TGTGCCAGCAGCTTGGGGGGGACAGGGGGCTACGAGCAGTACTTC. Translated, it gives CASSLGGTGGYEQYF.

The CDR3 DNA sequence: TGTGCCCTCAAGAAGGGGGGCTTTGGCACTGAAGCTTTCTTT. It yields the protein CALKKGGFGTEAFF. The V and J genes are TRBV30 and TRBJ1-1; possibly TRBD1 for D (6 bases). This CDR3 has 14 amino acids. Germline V gene lookup returns CDR1 GTSNPN and CDR2 SVGIG (reference sequence). V dropped 8 bases and J dropped 4 bases, with 20 bases sitting between them.

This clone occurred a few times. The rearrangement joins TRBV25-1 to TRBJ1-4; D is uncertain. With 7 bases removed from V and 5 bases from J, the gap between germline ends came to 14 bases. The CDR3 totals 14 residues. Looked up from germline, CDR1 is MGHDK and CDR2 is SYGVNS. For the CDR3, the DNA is TGTGCCAGCACCCGCAGTAACAAGAATGAAAAACTGTTTTTT. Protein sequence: CASTRSNKNEKLFF.

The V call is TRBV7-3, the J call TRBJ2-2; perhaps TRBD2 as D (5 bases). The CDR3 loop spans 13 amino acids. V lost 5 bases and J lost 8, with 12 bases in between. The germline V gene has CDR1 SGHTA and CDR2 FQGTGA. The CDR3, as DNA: TGTGCCAGCAGCCCTGGGAGTGCTGGGGAGCTGTTTTTT. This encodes CASSPGSAGELFF. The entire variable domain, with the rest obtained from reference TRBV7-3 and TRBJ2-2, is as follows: GAGVSQTPSNKVTEKGKYVELRCDPISGHTALYWYRQSLGQGPEFLIYFQGTGAADDSGLPNDRFFAVRPEGSVSTLKIQRTERGDSAVYLCASSPGSAGELFFGEGSRLTVL.

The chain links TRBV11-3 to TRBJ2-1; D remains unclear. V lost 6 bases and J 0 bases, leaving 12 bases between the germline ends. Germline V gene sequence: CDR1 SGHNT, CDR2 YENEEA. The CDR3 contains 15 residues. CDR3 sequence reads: CASSPTARSYNEQFF. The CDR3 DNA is TGTGCCAGCAGTCCTACAGCTCGCTCCTACAATGAGCAGTTCTTC.

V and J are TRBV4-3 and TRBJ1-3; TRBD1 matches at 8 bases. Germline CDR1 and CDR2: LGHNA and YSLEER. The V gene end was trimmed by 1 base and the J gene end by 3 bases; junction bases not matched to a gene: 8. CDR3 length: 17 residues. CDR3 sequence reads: CASSQVSGGEYGNTIYF. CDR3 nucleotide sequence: TGCGCCAGCAGCCAAGTGTCAGGGGGCGAATATGGAAACACCATATATTTT.

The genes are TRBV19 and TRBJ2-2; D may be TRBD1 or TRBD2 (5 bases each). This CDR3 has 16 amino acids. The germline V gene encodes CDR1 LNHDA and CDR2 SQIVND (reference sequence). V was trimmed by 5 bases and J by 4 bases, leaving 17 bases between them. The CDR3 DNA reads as TGTGCCAGTAGTCCAGACGGGGCGGGCCTCACCGGGGAGCTGTTTTTT. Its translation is CASSPDGAGLTGELFF.

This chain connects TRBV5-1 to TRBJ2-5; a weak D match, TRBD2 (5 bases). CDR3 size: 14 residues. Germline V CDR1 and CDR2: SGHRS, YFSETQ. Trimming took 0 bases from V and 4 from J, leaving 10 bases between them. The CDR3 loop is CASSLAGERETQYF. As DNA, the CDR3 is TGCGCCAGCAGCTTGGCCGGGGAGAGAGAGACCCAGTACTTC. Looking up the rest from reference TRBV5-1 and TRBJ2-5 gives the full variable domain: KAGVTQTPRYLIKTRGQQVTLSCSPISGHRSVSWYQQTPGQGLQFLFEYFSETQRNKGNFPGRFSGRQFSNSRSEMNVSTLELGDSALYLCASSLAGERETQYFGPGTRLLVL.

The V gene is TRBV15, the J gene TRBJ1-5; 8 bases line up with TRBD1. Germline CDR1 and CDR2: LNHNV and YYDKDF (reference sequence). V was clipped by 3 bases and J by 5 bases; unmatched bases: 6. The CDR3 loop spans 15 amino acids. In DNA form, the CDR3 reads TGTGCCACCAGCAGCCGGACAGGGACGGATCAGCCCCAGCATTTT. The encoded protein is CATSSRTGTDQPQHF.

CDR3 protein: CASSISLAETDTQYF. As DNA, the CDR3 is TGTGCCAGTAGTATCAGCCTAGCTGAAACAGATACGCAGTATTTT. This rearrangement joins TRBV19 to TRBJ2-3; D possibly corresponds to TRBD2 (5 bases). This CDR3 is built from 15 residues. V lost 3 bases, J lost 3 bases, and 13 bases lay in between. Germline CDR1 reads LNHDA; CDR2 reads SQIVND (reference sequence).

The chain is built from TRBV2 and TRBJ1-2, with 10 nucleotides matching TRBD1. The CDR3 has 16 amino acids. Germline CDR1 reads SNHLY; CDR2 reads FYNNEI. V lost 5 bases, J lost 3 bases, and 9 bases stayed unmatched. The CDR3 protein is CASSRDRQGADYGYTF. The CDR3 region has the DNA TGTGCCAGCAGTCGGGACCGACAGGGGGCGGACTATGGCTACACCTTC.

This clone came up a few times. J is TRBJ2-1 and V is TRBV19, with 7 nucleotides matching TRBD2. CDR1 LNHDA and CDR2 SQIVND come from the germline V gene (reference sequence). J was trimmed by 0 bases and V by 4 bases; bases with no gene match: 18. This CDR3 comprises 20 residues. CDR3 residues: CASSKGSAGAGLSSYNEQFF. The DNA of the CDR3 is TGTGCCAGTAGTAAAGGGTCGGCGGGAGCGGGATTGAGCTCCTACAATGAGCAGTTCTTC.

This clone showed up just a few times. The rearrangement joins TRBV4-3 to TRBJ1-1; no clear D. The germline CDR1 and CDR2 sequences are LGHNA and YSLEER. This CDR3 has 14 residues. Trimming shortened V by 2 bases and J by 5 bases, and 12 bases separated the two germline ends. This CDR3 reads CASSQLKVGTEAFF. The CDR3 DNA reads TGCGCCAGCAGCCAATTGAAGGTGGGTACTGAAGCTTTCTTT.

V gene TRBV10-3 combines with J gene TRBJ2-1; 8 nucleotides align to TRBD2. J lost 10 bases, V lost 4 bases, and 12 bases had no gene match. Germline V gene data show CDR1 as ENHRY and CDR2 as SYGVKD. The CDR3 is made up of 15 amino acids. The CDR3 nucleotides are TGTGCCATCAGTGGAGGAGGGGGGCTAGCGGGCGAGCAGTTCTTC. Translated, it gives CAISGGGGLAGEQFF.

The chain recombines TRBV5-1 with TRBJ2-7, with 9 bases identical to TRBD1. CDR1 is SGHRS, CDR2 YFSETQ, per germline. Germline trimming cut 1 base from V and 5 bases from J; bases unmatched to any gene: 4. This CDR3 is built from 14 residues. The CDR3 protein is CASSLTQGAHEQYF. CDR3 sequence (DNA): TGCGCCAGCAGCTTGACACAGGGGGCTCACGAGCAGTACTTC.

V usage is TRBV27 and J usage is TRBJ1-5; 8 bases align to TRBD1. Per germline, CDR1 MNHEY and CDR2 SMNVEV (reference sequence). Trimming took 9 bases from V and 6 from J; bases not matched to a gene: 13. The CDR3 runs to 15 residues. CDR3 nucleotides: TGTGCCAGTCAATCAGGGGGCGGGCAGCCTCAGCCCCAGCATTTT. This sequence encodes CASQSGGGQPQPQHF.

The CDR3 is CASSRLAGETQYF. The CDR3, as DNA: TGTGCCAGTAGTCGGCTAGCGGGAGAGACCCAGTACTTC. The chain combines TRBV19 with TRBJ2-5; 8 bases line up with TRBD2. V lost 5 bases and J lost 4; bases outside the gene matches: 3. The CDR3 loop spans 13 amino acids. Germline V gene sequence: CDR1 LNHDA, CDR2 SQIVND (reference sequence).

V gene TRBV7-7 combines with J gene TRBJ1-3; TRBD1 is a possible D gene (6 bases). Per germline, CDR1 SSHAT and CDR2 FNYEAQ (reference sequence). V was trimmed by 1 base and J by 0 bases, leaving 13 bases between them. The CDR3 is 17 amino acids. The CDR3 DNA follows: TGTGCCAGCAGCTTAGAGGGGGGACCTAGCTCTGGAAACACCATATATTTT. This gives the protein CASSLEGGPSSGNTIYF.

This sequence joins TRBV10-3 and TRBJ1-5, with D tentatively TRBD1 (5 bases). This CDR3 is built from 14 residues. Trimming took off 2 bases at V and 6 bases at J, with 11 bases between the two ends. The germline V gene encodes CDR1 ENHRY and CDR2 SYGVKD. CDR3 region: CAISEVRGGQPQHF. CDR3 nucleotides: TGTGCCATCAGTGAGGTGAGGGGCGGTCAGCCCCAGCATTTT.